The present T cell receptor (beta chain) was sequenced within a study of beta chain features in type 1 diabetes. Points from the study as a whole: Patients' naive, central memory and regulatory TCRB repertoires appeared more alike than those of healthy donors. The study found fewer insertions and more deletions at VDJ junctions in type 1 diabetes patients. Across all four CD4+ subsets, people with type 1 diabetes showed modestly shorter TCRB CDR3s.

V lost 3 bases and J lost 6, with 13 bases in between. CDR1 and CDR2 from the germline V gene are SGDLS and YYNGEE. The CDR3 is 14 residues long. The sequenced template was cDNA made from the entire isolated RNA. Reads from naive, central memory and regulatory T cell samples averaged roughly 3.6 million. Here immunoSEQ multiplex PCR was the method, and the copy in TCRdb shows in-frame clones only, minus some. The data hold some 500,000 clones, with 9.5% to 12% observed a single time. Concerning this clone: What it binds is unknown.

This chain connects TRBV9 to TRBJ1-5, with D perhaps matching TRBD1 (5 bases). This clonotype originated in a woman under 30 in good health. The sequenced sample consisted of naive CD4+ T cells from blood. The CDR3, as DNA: TGTGCCAGCAGCGCGGAGGAGGGGACTCAGCCCCAGCATTTT. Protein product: CASSAEEGTQPQHF.